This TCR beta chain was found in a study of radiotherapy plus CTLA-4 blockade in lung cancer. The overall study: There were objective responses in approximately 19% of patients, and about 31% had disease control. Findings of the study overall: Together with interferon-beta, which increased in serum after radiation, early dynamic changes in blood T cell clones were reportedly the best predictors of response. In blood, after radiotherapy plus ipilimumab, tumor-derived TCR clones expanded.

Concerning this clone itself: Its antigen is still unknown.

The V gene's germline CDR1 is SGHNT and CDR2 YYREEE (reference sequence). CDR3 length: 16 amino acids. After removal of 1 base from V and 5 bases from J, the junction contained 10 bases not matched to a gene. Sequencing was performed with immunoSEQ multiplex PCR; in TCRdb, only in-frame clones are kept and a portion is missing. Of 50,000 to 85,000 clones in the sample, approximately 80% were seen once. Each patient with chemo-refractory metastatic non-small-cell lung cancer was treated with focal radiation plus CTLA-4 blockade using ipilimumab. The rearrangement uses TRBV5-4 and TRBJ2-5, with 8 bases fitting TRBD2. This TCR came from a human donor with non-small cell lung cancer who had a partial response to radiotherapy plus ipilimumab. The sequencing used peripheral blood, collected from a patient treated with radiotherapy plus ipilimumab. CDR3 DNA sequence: TGTGCCAGCAGCTTGCCTGGCGGGAGGACGGGGGAGACCCAGTACTTC. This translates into CASSLPGGRTGETQYF.